A single sample gave rise to the 13 T cell receptor beta chains below, sequenced in a study of blood T cells in healthy people across ages. A second PCR, run for about 7 to 12 cycles, used a sample-barcoded 5' primer plus a J-beta primer mix. TCRdb re-derived calls from the 5' RACE reads in MiXCR, one entry per CDR3 protein. The sample has 850,000 to 950,000 distinct CDR3 sequences; 25% to 30% are singletons. Source material: blood. The receptors stem from a woman of 80 years or more in good health.

In its sample, this clonotype was seen many times. The chain joins TRBV10-3 to TRBJ2-5; 10 nucleotides match TRBD2. Per the germline V gene, CDR1 is ENHRY and CDR2 is SYGVKD. Unmatched junction bases numbered 7, after V lost 0 bases and J lost 6 bases. The CDR3 contains 16 residues. The CDR3 spells CAISESSQRGGKTQYF. DNA of the CDR3: TGTGCCATCAGTGAGTCGTCCCAGCGGGGGGGGAAGACCCAGTACTTC.

This rearrangement joins TRBV12-3 or TRBV12-4 to TRBJ2-5; 8 nucleotides match TRBD2. This CDR3 region has 20 residues. Germline trimming cut 6 bases from V and 2 bases from J; bases unmatched to any gene: 23. CDR3 in amino acids: CASSGGGRDSQPKRQETQYF. In DNA form, the CDR3 reads TGTGCCAGCAGCGGGGGGGGACGTGACTCACAGCCCAAACGACAAGAGACCCAGTACTTC.

This clonotype turned up a few times. In DNA, the CDR3 is TGTGCCAGCAGCTTAAGGGGGGGGGCGAGAACTGAAGCTTTCTTT. Translating gives CASSLRGGARTEAFF. V gene TRBV7-9 combines with J gene TRBJ1-1, with D perhaps TRBD1 (6 bases). CDR3 length: 15 amino acids. Per germline, CDR1 SEHNR and CDR2 FQNEAQ (reference sequence). The V gene lost 2 bases and the J gene lost 5 bases, with 15 bases spanning the gap.

There are many counts of this clonotype. The chain recombines TRBV4-3 with TRBJ2-1; unclear D gene. Germline CDR1 and CDR2: LGHNA and YSLEER. The CDR3 length is 15 residues. V was cut by 3 bases and J by 2 bases, with 11 bases left in between. The CDR3 is CASSQGFSTYNEQFF. The CDR3 nucleotides read TGCGCCAGCAGCCAGGGGTTCTCTACCTACAATGAGCAGTTCTTC.

V is TRBV6-4 and J is TRBJ1-1; D gene ambiguous. Trimming pared 5 bases from V and 6 bases from J, leaving 13 bases between. CDR1 is MRHNA, CDR2 SNTAGT, per germline. The CDR3 contains 13 residues. CDR3 sequence reads: CASSILSGAEAFF. The CDR3 DNA reads TGTGCCAGCAGTATACTATCGGGCGCTGAAGCTTTCTTT.

This clonotype occurred many times. This rearrangement joins TRBV27 to TRBJ2-5; TRBD1 agrees at 9 bases. Germline V CDR1 and CDR2: MNHEY, SMNVEV (reference sequence). The CDR3 is 18 residues long. The V gene end was trimmed by 1 base and the J gene end by 2 bases; junction bases not matched to a gene: 11. The CDR3 nucleotides are TGTGCCAGCAGTTTATATCCCAGCGGACAGGGGAAGCAAGAGACCCAGTACTTC. Amino acids: CASSLYPSGQGKQETQYF.

The gene calls are TRBV29-1 and TRBJ2-3; 10 bases are shared with TRBD2. Losses at the gene ends were 4 bases for V and 5 bases for J; bases not matched to a gene: 15. This CDR3 contains 17 residues. The germline CDR1 and CDR2 sequences are SQVTM and ANQGSEA. The CDR3 reads CSVVGPSGSGVIDTQYF. Here the CDR3 DNA reads TGCAGCGTTGTGGGGCCTAGCGGGAGTGGGGTCATAGATACGCAGTATTTT.

This rearrangement joins TRBV7-9 to TRBJ2-7; 7 positions agree with TRBD1. The CDR3 contains 15 residues. Looked up from germline, CDR1 is SEHNR and CDR2 is FQNEAQ (reference sequence). Trimming took 3 bases from V and 3 from J; bases not matched to a gene: 8. The CDR3 region is CASSLNRDRCYEQYF. In nucleotides, the CDR3 is TGTGCCAGCAGCTTGAACCGGGACAGATGCTACGAGCAGTACTTC.

The chain combines TRBV7-2 with TRBJ1-1, with no clear D. The CDR3 contains 13 residues. The V gene's germline CDR1 is SGHTA and CDR2 FQGNSA. V was cut by 2 bases and J by 1 base, with 5 bases left in between. The CDR3 here is CTSSLHRNTEAFF. The CDR3 DNA reads TGTACCAGCAGCTTACACAGGAACACTGAAGCTTTCTTT.

This clonotype came up many times. This chain joins TRBV6-2 or TRBV6-3 and TRBJ1-2, with 8 nucleotides matching TRBD1. J lost 2 bases, V lost 7 bases, and 9 bases had no gene match. The length of the CDR3 is 15 residues. The V gene's germline CDR1 is MNHEY and CDR2 SVGEGT. The CDR3 spells CASTIRTGWNYGYTF. DNA for the CDR3: TGTGCCAGCACGATCAGGACAGGGTGGAACTATGGCTACACCTTC.

This clonotype appeared many times. The chain couples TRBV20-1 to TRBJ2-7; TRBD2 might be the D (7 bases). The CDR3 has 14 amino acids. V dropped 1 base and J dropped 4 bases, with 14 bases sitting between them. Germline V gene lookup returns CDR1 DFQATT and CDR2 SNEGSKA (reference sequence). The CDR3 is CSARGGAGAYEQYF. Written as DNA, the CDR3 is TGCAGTGCTAGAGGCGGCGCGGGGGCTTACGAGCAGTACTTC.

A note on this clonotype: The junction shows a germline mismatch at one end, possibly a read error. The chain combines TRBV19 with TRBJ2-3; the match to TRBD2 covers 9 bases. This CDR3 contains 18 residues. CDR1 and CDR2 (germline): LNHDA, SQIVND (reference sequence). DNA for the CDR3: TGTGCCAGTGCCAGTTTGTTGGGCGGGGGGGCCGACACAGATATGCAGTATTTT. Its translation: CASASLLGGGADTDMQYF. Full variable domain (remainder filled in from reference TRBV19 and TRBJ2-3): DGGITQSPKYLFRKEGQNVTLSCEQNLNHDAMYWYRQDPGQGLRLIYYSQIVNDFQKGDIAEGYSVSREKKESFPLTVTSAQKNPTAFYLCASASLLGGGADTDMQYFGPGTRLTVL.

This clonotype was detected many times. This chain connects TRBV12-3 or TRBV12-4 to TRBJ1-6, with D tentatively TRBD1 (5 bases). The CDR3 sequence is 13 residues long. Trimming removed 6 bases from V and 7 bases from J, with 10 bases in between. The DNA for the CDR3 is TGTGCCAGCAGCCCTTACAGGAATTCACCCCTCCACTTT. It specifies CASSPYRNSPLHF.